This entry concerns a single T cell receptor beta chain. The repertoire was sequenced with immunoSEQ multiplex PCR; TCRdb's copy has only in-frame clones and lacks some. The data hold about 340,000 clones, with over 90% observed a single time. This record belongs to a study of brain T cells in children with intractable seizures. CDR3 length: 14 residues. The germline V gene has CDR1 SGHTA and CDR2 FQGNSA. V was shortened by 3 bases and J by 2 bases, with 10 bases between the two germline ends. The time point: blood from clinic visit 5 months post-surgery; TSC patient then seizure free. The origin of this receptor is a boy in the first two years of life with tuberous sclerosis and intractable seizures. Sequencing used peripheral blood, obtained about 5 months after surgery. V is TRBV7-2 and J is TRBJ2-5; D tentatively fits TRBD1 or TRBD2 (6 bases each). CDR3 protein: CASSLGGIQETQYF. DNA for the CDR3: TGTGCCAGCAGCTTGGGGGGCATACAAGAGACCCAGTACTTC.